This entry lists 5 T cell receptor beta chains sequenced from one sample in a study of CD8 T cells in Susac syndrome. RNA was extracted with the RNeasy kit, and a quantity of about 0.5 to 1 ug was reverse transcribed using random hexamers. TCRdb reanalysed the immunoSEQ multiplex PCR reads using MiXCR and keeps one entry per CDR3 protein. The sample holds about 170,000 distinct CDR3 sequences, about 96% seen once. Sequenced material: CD4+ T cells from PBMCs. Receptors originate from a human donor with Susac syndrome.

This chain links TRBV7-8 with TRBJ1-1; no clear D. The CDR3 is made up of 14 amino acids. CDR1 and CDR2 from the germline V gene are SGHVS and FQNEAQ. V was clipped by 3 bases and J by 4 bases, with 12 bases between them. The CDR3 region has the DNA TGTGCCAGCAGCTTGTTGAGGTCAGGCACTGAAGCTTTCTTT. Translating gives CASSLLRSGTEAFF.

V usage is TRBV4-3 and J usage is TRBJ1-2; D is unclear. The germline V gene has CDR1 LGHNA and CDR2 YSLEER. The CDR3 consists of 13 residues. Trimming pared 0 bases from V and 7 bases from J, leaving 9 bases between. DNA for the CDR3: TGCGCCAGCAGCCAAGAAGCGACGGGTGGCTACACCTTC. This translates into CASSQEATGGYTF.

This chain links TRBV15 with TRBJ1-6; D gene uncertain. The CDR3 is 14 amino acids. V gave up 2 bases and J gave up 4 bases, with 6 bases separating them. Germline lookup yields CDR1 LNHNV and CDR2 YYDKDF (reference sequence). In DNA, the CDR3 is TGTGCCACCAGCAGACCGGAGTATAATTCACCCCTCCACTTT. Its translation: CATSRPEYNSPLHF.

The chain recombines TRBV29-1 with TRBJ1-4; no clear D gene. Trimming stripped 2 bases from V and 8 bases from J, with 9 bases between. The length of the CDR3 is 12 residues. Germline V gene data show CDR1 as SQVTM and CDR2 as ANQGSEA. The CDR3 is CSVEMIGEKLFF. CDR3 DNA: TGCAGCGTTGAAATGATCGGGGAAAAACTGTTTTTT.

This sequence joins TRBV4-2 and TRBJ1-1, with 8 positions matching TRBD1. The CDR3 runs to 15 residues. Germline CDR1 and CDR2: LGHNA and YNFKEQ. V lost 3 bases and J lost 3; bases outside the gene matches: 6. The CDR3 coding sequence is TGTGCCAGCAGCCACGTCGGACAGGGCGACACTGAAGCTTTCTTT. Its protein is CASSHVGQGDTEAFF.